The clone carrying this TCR beta chain occurred many times. Its antigen is currently unknown. Researchers amplified the TCR beta CDR3 regions from RNA transcripts. The primer set for the first-round RT-PCR of the TCR CDR3 was HTBI. Using its own MiXCR run on the multiplex PCR reads, TCRdb lists one record per CDR3 protein. The data contain a few hundred thousand distinct CDR3 sequences, roughly 20% of them singletons. The ends were cut back, 1 base at V and 0 bases at J, with 7 bases in the middle. CDR1 is LNHDA and CDR2 is SQIVND in the germline V gene (reference sequence). This CDR3 region has 15 residues. The data belong to a study of T cells in Graves' hyperthyroidism and ophthalmopathy. Study results and limitations: Clonotypes that were expanded in thyroid above 0.001 mostly appeared in blood too.

The source is a woman between 40 and 55 years old with Graves' ophthalmopathy. The sample comprised blood. The rearrangement uses TRBV19 and TRBJ1-5; D unclear. The CDR3 here is CASSIVQSSNQPQHF. The DNA for the CDR3 is TGTGCCAGTAGTATAGTCCAGTCTAGCAATCAGCCCCAGCATTTT.